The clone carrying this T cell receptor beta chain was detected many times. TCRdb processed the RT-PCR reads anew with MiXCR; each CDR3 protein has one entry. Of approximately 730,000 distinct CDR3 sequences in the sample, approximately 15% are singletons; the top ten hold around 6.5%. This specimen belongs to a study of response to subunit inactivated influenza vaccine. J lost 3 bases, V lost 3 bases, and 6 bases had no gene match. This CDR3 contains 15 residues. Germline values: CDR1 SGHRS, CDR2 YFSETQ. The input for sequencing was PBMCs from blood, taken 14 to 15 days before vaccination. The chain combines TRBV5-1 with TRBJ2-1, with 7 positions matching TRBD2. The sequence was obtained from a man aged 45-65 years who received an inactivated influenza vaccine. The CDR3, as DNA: TGCGCCAGCAGCTCCTCTCTAGCGGACTACAATGAGCAGTTCTTC. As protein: CASSSSLADYNEQFF.